The rows below give T cell receptor beta chains drawn from one sample of a study of cytomegalovirus exposure and HLA in healthy donors. Profiling relied on immunoSEQ multiplex PCR, and the TCRdb table lists in-frame clones only, not all of them. The top ten clones hold around 4.6% of a sample with some 170,000 clones, more than 65% of them seen once. Sequencing input: PBMCs. The origin of the receptors is a man between 18 and 35 years old in good health and CMV-seropositive. Both conserved end residues are trimmed from each CDR3. Fields, in order: J gene, V gene, D gene, CDR3 protein. D genes are given only for firm matches.

TRBJ1-1,TRBV11-1,NA,ASSASSAGPNTEAF
TRBJ2-1,TRBV5-6,NA,ASSVSRSSYNEQF
TRBJ1-4,TRBV19,NA,ASLSLTGLTNEKLF
TRBJ1-5,TRBV19,NA,ASSIPGQNQPQH
TRBJ2-3,TRBV6-1,NA,ASTGDATQY
TRBJ2-3,TRBV30,NA,AWSVRRRTDTQY
TRBJ1-4,TRBV5-8,NA,ASEREDASKLF
TRBJ2-1,TRBV5-4,NA,ASSLSREQF
TRBJ1-2,TRBV5-4,NA,ASSPAPGDSNYGYT
TRBJ2-4,TRBV11-2,TRBD2,ASSLTGGGDIQY
TRBJ1-4,TRBV19,NA,ASRREANEKLF
TRBJ1-2,TRBV5-1,NA,ASSSDRDGYT
TRBJ1-2,TRBV19,NA,ASSTVETVDGYT
TRBJ1-1,TRBV30,NA,ASQGRNTEAF
TRBJ2-3,TRBV7-2,NA,ASSRSTDTQY
TRBJ1-1,TRBV5-1,NA,ASSSGYTQGWDTEAF
TRBJ2-5,TRBV5-4,TRBD2,ASSLIGVGAGGLETQY
TRBJ2-1,TRBV11-3,NA,ASSSSGGYNEQF
TRBJ2-2,TRBV5-5,NA,ASSFSPGELF
TRBJ2-1,TRBV5-1,TRBD2,ASSPSSGAYNEQF
TRBJ2-5,TRBV6-5,NA,ASSYSVRGETQY
TRBJ1-1,TRBV5-1,NA,ASSLGEGTEAF
TRBJ1-6,TRBV6-1,NA,ASSDPYLSGPGESSPLH
TRBJ2-6,TRBV29-1,TRBD1,SVVTGGAPPGGANVLT
TRBJ1-2,TRBV5-8,TRBD1,ASSLEPGTGGGGYT
TRBJ1-2,TRBV2,NA,ASRWPGRSYGYT
TRBJ1-2,TRBV28,NA,ASSPGSYGYT
TRBJ1-1,TRBV6-6,TRBD1,ASSDRVGKGF
TRBJ2-1,TRBV5-1,NA,ASSLVQGVNEQF